The 20 T cell receptor beta chains below all came from one sample that was sequenced in a study of CD8 T cells in Susac syndrome. RNA totalling roughly 0.5 to 1 ug underwent reverse transcription with random hexamers. One entry per CDR3 protein results from TCRdb running MiXCR on the immunoSEQ multiplex PCR reads. The sample shows 150,000 to 200,000 distinct CDR3 sequences, roughly 94% of them seen only once. The source material was CD4+ T cells from PBMCs. The receptors come from a human donor in good health.

V and J are TRBV29-1 and TRBJ1-3, with a possible D match to TRBD1 (6 bases). Germline V gene sequence: CDR1 SQVTM, CDR2 ANQGSEA. The CDR3 totals 14 residues. V was pared by 2 bases and J by 4 bases, with 12 bases between. CDR3 in amino acids: CSVESGGAGNTIYF. CDR3 DNA: TGCAGCGTTGAATCCGGGGGGGCGGGAAACACCATATATTTT.

The V gene is TRBV20-1, the J gene TRBJ1-2, with 9 bases aligning to TRBD1. This CDR3 comprises 12 residues. Germline assignment: CDR1 DFQATT and CDR2 SNEGSKA (reference sequence). The CDR3 is CSAGQGNYGYTF. CDR3 coding DNA: TGCAGCGCGGGACAGGGTAACTATGGCTACACCTTC.

This clonotype occurred once. V usage is TRBV12-3 or TRBV12-4 and J usage is TRBJ1-5; no firm D call. The V gene lost 8 bases and the J gene lost 3 bases, with 14 bases spanning the gap. The CDR3 has 14 amino acids. The CDR3 DNA reads TGTGCCAGCGCCGTCTACAGCACCAATCAGCCCCAGCATTTT. Amino acids: CASAVYSTNQPQHF.

V usage is TRBV3-1 and J usage is TRBJ2-3; D remains ambiguous. The CDR3 is made up of 13 amino acids. Per the germline V gene, CDR1 is LGHDT and CDR2 is YNNKEL (reference sequence). V shed 4 bases and J shed 4 bases, with 9 bases lying between them. The CDR3: CASSPRTSDTQYF. For the CDR3, the DNA is TGTGCCAGCAGCCCTCGAACTTCAGATACGCAGTATTTT.

The rearrangement uses TRBV6-5 and TRBJ2-5; D is ambiguous. V lost 7 bases and J lost 5, with 11 bases in between. From germline, CDR1 is MNHEY and CDR2 SVGAGI. The CDR3 has 12 amino acids. CDR3 DNA: TGTGCCAGCATCCTCCGTGGGGAGACCCAGTACTTC. This sequence encodes CASILRGETQYF.

V is TRBV20-1 and J is TRBJ2-7; D might be TRBD2 (6 bases). The CDR3 is made up of 15 amino acids. V was shortened by 6 bases and J by 3 bases, with 21 bases between the two germline ends. Germline CDR1 DFQATT, CDR2 SNEGSKA (reference sequence). CDR3 region: CSAPRRGRESYEQYF. The CDR3 nucleotides are TGCAGTGCCCCCCGCCGCGGACGGGAGAGCTACGAGCAGTACTTC.

J is TRBJ1-2 and V is TRBV12-3 or TRBV12-4, with D tentatively TRBD1 (6 bases). The CDR3 is 14 residues long. V was cut by 3 bases and J by 3 bases, with 11 bases left in between. In DNA, the CDR3 is TGTGCCAGCAGTTTCCGGGGGGGCGACTATGGCTACACCTTC. It translates to CASSFRGGDYGYTF.

The V call is TRBV20-1, the J call TRBJ2-7; 7 bases line up with TRBD2. The CDR3 runs to 14 residues. Per the germline V gene, CDR1 is DFQATT and CDR2 is SNEGSKA (reference sequence). Trimming removed 1 base from V and 7 bases from J; junction bases left unmatched: 10. The CDR3 spells CSARAAGVLGEQYF. As DNA, the CDR3 is TGCAGTGCTAGAGCGGCGGGGGTCCTTGGGGAGCAGTACTTC.

The rearrangement uses TRBV14 and TRBJ2-1; D might be TRBD2 (5 bases). The CDR3 runs 16 residues. Trimming took off 2 bases at V and 4 bases at J, with 15 bases between the two ends. Germline V gives CDR1 SGHDN, CDR2 FVKESK. The CDR3 is CASSQKLLVGYNEQFF. CDR3 coding DNA: TGTGCCAGCAGCCAAAAGCTACTAGTGGGTTACAATGAGCAGTTCTTC.

The V and J genes are TRBV20-1 and TRBJ2-5, with D possibly matching TRBD2 (6 bases). This CDR3 comprises 16 residues. The germline gives CDR1 DFQATT, CDR2 SNEGSKA (reference sequence). V was clipped by 1 base and J by 5 bases, with 20 bases between them. The CDR3 reads CSARAVRGARGETQYF. The CDR3 bases are TGCAGTGCTAGAGCCGTCCGCGGGGCCCGTGGGGAGACCCAGTACTTC.

The V gene is TRBV29-1, the J gene TRBJ2-3; TRBD1 matches at 7 bases. The CDR3 is 13 amino acids. After removal of 7 bases from V and 6 bases from J, the junction contained 10 bases not matched to a gene. Germline V lookup: CDR1 SQVTM, CDR2 ANQGSEA. The DNA for the CDR3 is TGCAGCGCGAACTTTCAGGGGGTGGATACGCAGTATTTT. Encoded protein: CSANFQGVDTQYF.

This chain joins TRBV29-1 and TRBJ1-4; D uncertain. Trimming cost V 3 bases and J 5 bases, with 4 bases left between them. The CDR3 length is 11 residues. Germline V gene lookup returns CDR1 SQVTM and CDR2 ANQGSEA. The CDR3 reads CSVELNEKLFF. In DNA form, the CDR3 reads TGCAGCGTTGAGTTAAATGAAAAACTGTTTTTT. Using reference TRBV29-1 and TRBJ1-4 for the parts outside the CDR3, the full variable domain is SAVISQKPSRDICQRGTSLTIQCQVDSQVTMMFWYRQQPGQSLTLIATANQGSEATYESGFVIDKFPISRPNLTFSTLTVSNMSPEDSSIYLCSVELNEKLFFGSGTQLSVL.

This clonotype has a single count. The chain links TRBV9 to TRBJ2-1, with 8 bases lining up with TRBD2. Trimming removed 4 bases from V and 6 bases from J; junction bases left unmatched: 18. The CDR3 length is 18 residues. Germline loops: CDR1 SGDLS, CDR2 YYNGEE. The CDR3 coding sequence is TGTGCCAGCAGCCACCCGCTAGGGGGTGCGGGGGGTGGCAATGAGCAGTTCTTC. Its translation is CASSHPLGGAGGGNEQFF.

This chain connects TRBV4-2 to TRBJ2-1, with 7 bases that match TRBD2. The V gene end was trimmed by 0 bases and the J gene end by 5 bases; junction bases not matched to a gene: 4. Germline CDR1 is LGHNA and CDR2 is YNFKEQ. This CDR3 has 15 amino acids. The CDR3 reads CASSQDGREDNEQFF. As DNA, the CDR3 is TGTGCCAGCAGCCAAGATGGACGGGAGGACAATGAGCAGTTCTTC.

The chain recombines TRBV6-5 with TRBJ2-1; no clear D gene. Germline CDR1 reads MNHEY; CDR2 reads SVGAGI. The CDR3 runs to 13 residues. The V end lost 0 bases, the J end lost 9 bases, and 9 bases lay between the germline ends. The CDR3 region is CASSYSSQVEQFF. The CDR3 nucleotides are TGTGCCAGCAGTTACTCGAGCCAGGTTGAGCAGTTCTTC.

The chain is built from TRBV29-1 and TRBJ1-2; tentative D call: TRBD1 (5 bases). The V gene's germline CDR1 is SQVTM and CDR2 ANQGSEA. The CDR3 totals 11 residues. The V and J ends lost 1 base and 9 bases respectively, with 9 bases between them. Here the CDR3 DNA reads TGCAGCGTTGAAGGGGGGGAGCGCTACACCTTC. Amino acid sequence: CSVEGGERYTF.

The J gene is TRBJ2-7, the V gene TRBV2; 7 bases map to TRBD1. V was clipped by 4 bases and J by 3 bases; unmatched bases: 6. CDR1 is SNHLY and CDR2 is FYNNEI in the germline V gene. The CDR3 runs 14 residues. The CDR3 reads CASSARTGIYEQYF. CDR3 coding DNA: TGTGCCAGCAGTGCAAGGACAGGCATCTACGAGCAGTACTTC.

The chain recombines TRBV27 with TRBJ2-5; perhaps TRBD1 as D (5 bases). The length of the CDR3 is 14 residues. The germline gives CDR1 MNHEY, CDR2 SMNVEV (reference sequence). V lost 2 bases and J 5 bases, leaving 12 bases between the germline ends. The CDR3 bases are TGTGCCAGCAGTTTAGGGGCAGGTCGGGAGACCCAGTACTTC. Its translation: CASSLGAGRETQYF.

As for this clonotype: One end of the junction varies from germline; a read error may be responsible. The chain combines TRBV7-9 with TRBJ1-5; TRBD1 agrees at 8 bases. Germline V gives CDR1 SEHNR, CDR2 FQNEAQ (reference sequence). This CDR3 contains 15 residues. In DNA form, the CDR3 reads TGTGCCAGCAGCTTAGGACAGGGGAGCAGTCAGCCCCAGCATTTT. It encodes CASSLGQGSSQPQHF.

CDR3 loop: CSVVRGSSYNEQFF. The CDR3 region has the DNA TGCAGCGTTGTTCGGGGGAGCTCCTACAATGAGCAGTTCTTC. This sequence joins TRBV29-1 and TRBJ2-1; possibly TRBD2 for D (6 bases). The V and J ends lost 4 bases and 0 bases respectively, with 10 bases between them. The CDR3 contains 14 residues. Germline CDR1 SQVTM, CDR2 ANQGSEA.